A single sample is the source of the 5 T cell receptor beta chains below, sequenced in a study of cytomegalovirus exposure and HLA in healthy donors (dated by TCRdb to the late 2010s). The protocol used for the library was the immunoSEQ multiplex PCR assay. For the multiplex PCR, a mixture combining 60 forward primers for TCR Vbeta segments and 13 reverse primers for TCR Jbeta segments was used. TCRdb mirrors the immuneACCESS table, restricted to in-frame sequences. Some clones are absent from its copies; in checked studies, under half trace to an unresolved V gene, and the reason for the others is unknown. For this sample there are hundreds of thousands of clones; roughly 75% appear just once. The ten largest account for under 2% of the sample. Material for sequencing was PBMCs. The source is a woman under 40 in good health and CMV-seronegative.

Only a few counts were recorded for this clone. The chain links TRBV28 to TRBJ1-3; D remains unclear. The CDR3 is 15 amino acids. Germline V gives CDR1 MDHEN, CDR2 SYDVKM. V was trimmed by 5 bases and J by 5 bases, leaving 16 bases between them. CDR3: CASSPNGVTRNTIYF. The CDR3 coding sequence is TGTGCCAGCAGTCCGAATGGAGTCACTCGAAACACCATATATTTT.

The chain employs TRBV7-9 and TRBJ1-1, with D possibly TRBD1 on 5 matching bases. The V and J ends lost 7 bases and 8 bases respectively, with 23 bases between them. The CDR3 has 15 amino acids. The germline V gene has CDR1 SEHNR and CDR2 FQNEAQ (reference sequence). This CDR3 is CASIGGDLNPWEAFF. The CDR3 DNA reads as TGTGCCAGCATCGGGGGGGACCTTAACCCTTGGGAAGCTTTCTTT.

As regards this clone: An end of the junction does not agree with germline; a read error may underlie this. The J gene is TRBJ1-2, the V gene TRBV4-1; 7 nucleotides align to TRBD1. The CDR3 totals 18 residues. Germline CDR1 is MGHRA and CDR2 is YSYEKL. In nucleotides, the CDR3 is TGCGCCATCAGCCAAGATTCGGACAGGCCTAATCTTCTCTATGGCTACACCTTC. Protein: CAISQDSDRPNLLYGYTF.

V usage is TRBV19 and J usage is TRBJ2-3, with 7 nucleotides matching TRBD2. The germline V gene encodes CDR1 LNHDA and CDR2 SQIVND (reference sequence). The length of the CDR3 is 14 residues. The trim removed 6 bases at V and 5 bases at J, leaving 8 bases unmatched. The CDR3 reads CASSLSGMGDTQYF. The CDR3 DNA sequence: TGTGCCAGTAGCCTGAGCGGGATGGGAGATACGCAGTATTTT.

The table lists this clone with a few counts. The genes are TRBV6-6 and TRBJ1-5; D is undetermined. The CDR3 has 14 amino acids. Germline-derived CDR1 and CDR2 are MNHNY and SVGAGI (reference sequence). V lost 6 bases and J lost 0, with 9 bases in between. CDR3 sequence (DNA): TGTGCCAGCAGGCGGGATATTAGCAATCAGCCCCAGCATTTT. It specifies CASRRDISNQPQHF.